This T cell receptor beta chain is from a study of T cells in Graves' hyperthyroidism and ophthalmopathy. Overall study results and limits: Appearing also in blood were most of the thyroid clonotypes expanded above 0.001.

A word on this clonotype: The antigen is not known. Because the CDR3's place on the DNA is in doubt, the DNA is left out and the CDR3 is given as listed by TCRdb.

CDR1 is SGHAT, CDR2 FQDESV, per germline (reference sequence). The CDR3 totals 21 residues, both ends included. Amplified TCR beta CDR3 regions came from RNA transcripts. First-round RT-PCR targeting the TCR CDR3 was performed with the HTBI primer set. MiXCR, applied by TCRdb to the multiplex PCR reads, yields one record per CDR3 protein. The sample holds about 510,000 distinct CDR3 sequences; less than 15% are singletons and the top ten take around 13%. Lactation, pregnancy, other autoimmune disease or uncontrolled infection excluded patients. Diagnoses were established using clinical symptoms, serum thyroxine and TRAb, thyroid ultrasound and orbital computed tomography. Isolation of PBMCs was performed on around 9.7 ml fresh peripheral blood.

This sequence joins TRBV11-1 and TRBJ2-7; TRBD1 is the table's D call, not checked against the DNA. The specimen sequenced was blood. This receptor was obtained from a woman in her thirties or forties with Graves' hyperthyroidism. CDR3 amino acids: CASSFYICSAKPGAGTYEQYF.